In this sample, the clone carrying this T cell receptor (beta chain) turned up a few times. The data are from a study of blood T cells in healthy people across ages. The use of a sample-barcoded 5' primer and a J-beta primer mix characterized a second PCR of about 7 to 12 cycles. Researchers report that each sample yielded at least 2.5 million CDR3-containing paired-end reads. TCRdb reanalysed the 5' RACE reads using MiXCR and keeps one entry per CDR3 protein. This sample has about 730,000 distinct CDR3 sequences, with 35% to 45% found just once. The sequence was obtained from a woman aged 55-69 years in good health. Sequencing was carried out using blood.

As DNA, the CDR3 is TGCAGTGCTAGAGACGCTAGCGGGGGGGCCTCCTACAATGAGCAGTTCTTC. It yields the protein CSARDASGGASYNEQFF. This chain joins TRBV20-1 and TRBJ2-1; 12 bases match TRBD2. The CDR3 extends over 17 amino acids. The germline V gene encodes CDR1 DFQATT and CDR2 SNEGSKA (reference sequence). Trimming removed 0 bases from V and 0 bases from J; junction bases left unmatched: 3.